The present T cell receptor (beta chain) was sequenced within a study of blood T cell repertoires in COVID-19. On the study more broadly: PBMCs, B-cell-depleted T cells, or T cells were the source of the cDNA or gDNA that made up the material.

Sequencing used immunoSEQ multiplex PCR; TCRdb keeps in-frame clones, though not all of them. Counted here are about 210,000 clones, 92% occurring once; the ten biggest clones make up more than 0.95%. The ends were cut back, 7 bases at V and 3 bases at J, with 21 bases in the middle. The length of the CDR3 is 16 residues. Germline values: CDR1 MNHNY, CDR2 SVGAGI (reference sequence). The TCR was taken from a young man with acute or convalescent COVID-19. The rearrangement links TRBV6-6 to TRBJ1-2; possible D gene TRBD1, 5 bases. The sample taken for sequencing was peripheral blood. As DNA, the CDR3 is TGTGCCAGCATAAGGGCAGGAGTTCTAGGGGACTATGGCTACACCTTC. Its translation: CASIRAGVLGDYGYTF.